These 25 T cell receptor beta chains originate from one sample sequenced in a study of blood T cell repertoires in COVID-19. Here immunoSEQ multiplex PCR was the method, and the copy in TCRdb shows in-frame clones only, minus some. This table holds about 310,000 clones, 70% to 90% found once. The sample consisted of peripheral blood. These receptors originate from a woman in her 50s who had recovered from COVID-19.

Here the CDR3 reads CASSQDFSGGTEAFF. Written as DNA, the CDR3 is TGCGCCAGCAGCCAAGATTTTTCAGGGGGAACTGAAGCTTTCTTT. This chain connects TRBV4-1 to TRBJ1-1; 7 bases align to TRBD1. This CDR3 has 15 amino acids. The V gene's germline CDR1 is MGHRA and CDR2 YSYEKL. Trimming at V came to 0 bases and at J to 5 bases, leaving 6 bases not matched to a gene.

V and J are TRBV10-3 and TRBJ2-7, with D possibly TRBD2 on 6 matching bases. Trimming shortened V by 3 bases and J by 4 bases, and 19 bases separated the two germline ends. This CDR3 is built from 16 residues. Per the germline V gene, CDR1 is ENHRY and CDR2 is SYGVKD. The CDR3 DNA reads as TGTGCCATCAGTGACAGCCCGGGACTGGCTTATTACGAGCAGTACTTC. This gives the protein CAISDSPGLAYYEQYF.

Written as DNA, the CDR3 is TGCAGCGTTGACGGTGGGGCTCGTGGCTACACCTTC. Amino acids: CSVDGGARGYTF. This chain links TRBV29-1 with TRBJ1-2, with a weak D call TRBD1 (5 bases). The CDR3 loop spans 12 amino acids. Germline CDR1 SQVTM, CDR2 ANQGSEA. Deletions cut 3 bases from V and 7 bases from J, with 12 bases between.

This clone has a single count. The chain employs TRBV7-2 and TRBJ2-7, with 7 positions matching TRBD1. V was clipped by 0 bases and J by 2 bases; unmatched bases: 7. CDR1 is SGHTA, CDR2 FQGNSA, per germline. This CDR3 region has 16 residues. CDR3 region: CASSLALGQIAYEQYF. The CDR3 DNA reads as TGTGCCAGCAGCTTAGCTCTGGGACAGATTGCCTACGAGCAGTACTTC.

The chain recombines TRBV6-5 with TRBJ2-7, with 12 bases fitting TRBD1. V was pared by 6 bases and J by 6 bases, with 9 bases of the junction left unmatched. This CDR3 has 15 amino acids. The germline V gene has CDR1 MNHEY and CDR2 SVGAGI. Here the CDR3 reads CASSAGTGGLGEQYF. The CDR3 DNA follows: TGTGCCAGCAGCGCCGGGACAGGGGGCCTCGGCGAGCAGTACTTC.

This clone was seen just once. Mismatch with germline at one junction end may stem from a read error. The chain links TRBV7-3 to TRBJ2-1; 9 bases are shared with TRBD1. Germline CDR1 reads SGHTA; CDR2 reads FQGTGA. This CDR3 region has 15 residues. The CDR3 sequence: CASSLTQGAYNEQFF. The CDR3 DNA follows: TGTGCCAGCAGCCTAACACAGGGGGCGTACAATGAGCAGTTCTTC.

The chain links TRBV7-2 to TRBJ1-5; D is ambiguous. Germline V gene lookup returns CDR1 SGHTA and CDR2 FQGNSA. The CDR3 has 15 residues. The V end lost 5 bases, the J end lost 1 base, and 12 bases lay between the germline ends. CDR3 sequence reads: CASSLGLLSNQPQHF. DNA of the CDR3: TGTGCCAGCAGCCTCGGACTCTTGAGCAATCAGCCCCAGCATTTT.

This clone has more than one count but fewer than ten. CDR3 region: CASSLFPSTESSPLHF. The CDR3 region has the DNA TGCGCCAGCAGCTTGTTCCCATCGACAGAAAGTTCACCCCTCCACTTT. The gene calls are TRBV5-1 and TRBJ1-6, with D maybe TRBD1 (5 bases). The CDR3 contains 16 residues. V was clipped by 1 base and J by 9 bases, with 17 bases between them. Germline V CDR1 and CDR2: SGHRS, YFSETQ.

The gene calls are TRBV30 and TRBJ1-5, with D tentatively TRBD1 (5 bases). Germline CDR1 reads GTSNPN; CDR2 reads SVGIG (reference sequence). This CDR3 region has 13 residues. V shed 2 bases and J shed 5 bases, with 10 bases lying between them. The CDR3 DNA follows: TGTGCCTGGAGTCGCGACAGATATCAGCCCCAGCATTTT. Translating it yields CAWSRDRYQPQHF.

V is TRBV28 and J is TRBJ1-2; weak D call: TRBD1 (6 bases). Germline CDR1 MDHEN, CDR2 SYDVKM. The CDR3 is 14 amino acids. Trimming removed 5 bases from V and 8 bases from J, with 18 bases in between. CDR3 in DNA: TGTGCCAGCAGTGGGGGCGATGGACTGTGGGGCTACACCTTC. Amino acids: CASSGGDGLWGYTF.

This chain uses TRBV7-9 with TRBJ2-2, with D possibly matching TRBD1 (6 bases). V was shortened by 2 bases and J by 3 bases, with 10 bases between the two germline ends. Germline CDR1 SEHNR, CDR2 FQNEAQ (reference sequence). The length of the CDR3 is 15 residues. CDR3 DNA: TGTGCCAGCAGCTTACAGGGGATTTACACCGGGGAGCTGTTTTTT. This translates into CASSLQGIYTGELFF.

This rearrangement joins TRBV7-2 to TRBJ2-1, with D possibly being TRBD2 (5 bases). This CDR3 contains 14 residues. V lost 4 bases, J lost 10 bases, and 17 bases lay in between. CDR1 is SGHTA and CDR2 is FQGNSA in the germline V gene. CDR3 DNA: TGTGCCAGCAGCTCCGGTCCGGGGATTAGCGAGCAGTTCTTC. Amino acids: CASSSGPGISEQFF.

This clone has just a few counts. The CDR3 region has the DNA TGTGCCAGCAGTTTATCGGGGGCCGGGACAGGAGGGGCCCAGCATTTT. It is translated as CASSLSGAGTGGAQHF. The genes are TRBV27 and TRBJ1-5, with 8 bases fitting TRBD1. V lost 0 bases and J lost 11; bases outside the gene matches: 12. CDR3 length: 16 residues. Germline loops: CDR1 MNHEY, CDR2 SMNVEV (reference sequence).

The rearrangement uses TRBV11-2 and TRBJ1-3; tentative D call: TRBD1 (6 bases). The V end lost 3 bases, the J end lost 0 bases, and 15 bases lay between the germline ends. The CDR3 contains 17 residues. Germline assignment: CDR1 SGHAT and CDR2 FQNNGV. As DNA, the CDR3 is TGTGCCAGCAGCTTGCAGGGGACAAGCTTCTCTGGAAACACCATATATTTT. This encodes CASSLQGTSFSGNTIYF.

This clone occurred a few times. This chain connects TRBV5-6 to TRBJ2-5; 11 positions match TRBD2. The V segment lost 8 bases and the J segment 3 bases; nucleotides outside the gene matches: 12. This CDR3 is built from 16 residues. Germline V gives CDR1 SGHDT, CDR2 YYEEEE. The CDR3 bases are TGTGCCAGTCGGGCCCTGACTAGCGGGAAGGAAGAGACCCAGTACTTC. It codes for CASRALTSGKEETQYF.

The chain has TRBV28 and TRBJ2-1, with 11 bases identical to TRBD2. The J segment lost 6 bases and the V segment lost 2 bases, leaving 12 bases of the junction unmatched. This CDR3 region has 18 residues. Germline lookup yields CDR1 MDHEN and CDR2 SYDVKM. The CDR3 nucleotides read TGTGCCAGCAGTTTAACTAGCGGGAGCAGGCTTGGGATCAATGAGCAGTTCTTC. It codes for CASSLTSGSRLGINEQFF.

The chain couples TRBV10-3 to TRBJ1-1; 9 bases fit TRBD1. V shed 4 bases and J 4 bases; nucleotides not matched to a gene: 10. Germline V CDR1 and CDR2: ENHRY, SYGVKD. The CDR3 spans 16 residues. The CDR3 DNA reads TGTGCCATCAGTGTACAGGGGGCATTTGGTGGCACTGAAGCTTTCTTT. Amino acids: CAISVQGAFGGTEAFF.

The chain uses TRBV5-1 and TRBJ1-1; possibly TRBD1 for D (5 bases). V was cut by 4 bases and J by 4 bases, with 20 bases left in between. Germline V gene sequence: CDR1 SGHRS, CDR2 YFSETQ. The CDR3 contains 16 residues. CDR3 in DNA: TGCGCCAGCAGCCCAGACCGCCAGGGTGTGGGCACTGAAGCTTTCTTT. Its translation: CASSPDRQGVGTEAFF.

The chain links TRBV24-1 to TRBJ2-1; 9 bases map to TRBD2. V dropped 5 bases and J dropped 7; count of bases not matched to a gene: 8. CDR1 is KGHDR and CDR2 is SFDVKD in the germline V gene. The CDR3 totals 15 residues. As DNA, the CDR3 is TGTGCCACCAGTGCTGGCGGGAGGGAGGTGAATGAGCAGTTCTTC. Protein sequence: CATSAGGREVNEQFF.

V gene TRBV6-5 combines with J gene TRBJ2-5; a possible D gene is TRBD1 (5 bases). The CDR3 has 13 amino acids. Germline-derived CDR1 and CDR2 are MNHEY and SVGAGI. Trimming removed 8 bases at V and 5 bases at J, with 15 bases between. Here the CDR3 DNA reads TGTGCCAGCGGGGCGCCGTCTAGGGAGACCCAGTACTTC. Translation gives CASGAPSRETQYF.

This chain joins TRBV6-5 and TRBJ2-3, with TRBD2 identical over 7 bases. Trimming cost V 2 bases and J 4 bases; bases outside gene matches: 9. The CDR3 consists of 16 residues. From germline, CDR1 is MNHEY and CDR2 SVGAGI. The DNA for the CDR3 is TGTGCCAGCAGTTACAGTTCCCGGGGGGTGGCAGATACGCAGTATTTT. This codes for CASSYSSRGVADTQYF.

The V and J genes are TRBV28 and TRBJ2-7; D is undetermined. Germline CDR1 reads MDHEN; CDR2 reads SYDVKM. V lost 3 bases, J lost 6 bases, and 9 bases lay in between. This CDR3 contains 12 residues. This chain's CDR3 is CASSFGLIEQYF. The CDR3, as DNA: TGTGCCAGCAGTTTCGGGTTGATCGAGCAGTACTTC.

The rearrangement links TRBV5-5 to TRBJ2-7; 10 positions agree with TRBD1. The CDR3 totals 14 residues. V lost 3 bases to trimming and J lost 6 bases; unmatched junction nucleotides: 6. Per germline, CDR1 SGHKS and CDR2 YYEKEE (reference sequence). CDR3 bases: TGTGCCAGCAGCTGGACCGGGACAGGGGTCGAGCAGTACTTC. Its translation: CASSWTGTGVEQYF.

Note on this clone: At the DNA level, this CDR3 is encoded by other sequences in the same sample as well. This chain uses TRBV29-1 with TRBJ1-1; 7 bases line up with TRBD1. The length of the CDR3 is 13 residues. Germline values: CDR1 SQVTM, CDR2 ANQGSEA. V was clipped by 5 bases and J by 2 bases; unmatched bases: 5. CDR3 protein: CSVRTGGNTEAFF. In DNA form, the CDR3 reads TGCAGCGTTAGGACAGGCGGTAACACTGAAGCTTTCTTT.

The CDR3 DNA follows: TGTGCCAGCAGTGACAGGATCAATCAGCCCCAGCATTTT. Protein: CASSDRINQPQHF. This chain connects TRBV2 to TRBJ1-5; D ambiguous. The CDR3 loop spans 13 amino acids. Germline CDR1 is SNHLY and CDR2 is FYNNEI. V was trimmed by 3 bases and J by 3 bases, leaving 6 bases between them.